A selection of T cell receptor beta chains follows, all from one sample in a study of identical twins. TCRdb reprocessed the 5' RACE reads via MiXCR and lists one record per CDR3 protein. The table lists under 800,000 distinct CDR3 sequences, around 21% of them singletons. The same data also contributed to another study, on T cells expressing NK-cell markers.

The sequenced sample was PBMCs. The source of these receptors is a woman under 30 in good health. The CDR3 runs from the conserved cysteine through the conserved F or W. The order of the fields is V gene, J gene, CDR3 protein.

>TRBV20-1|TRBJ1-4
CSARTGGNEKLFF
>TRBV5-1|TRBJ2-7
CASSLAGGQGYEQYF
>TRBV5-1|TRBJ2-1
CASSGHLRGHNEQFF
>TRBV6-1|TRBJ1-6
CASRPPGGKNSPLHF
>TRBV20-1|TRBJ1-1
CSARRGGNTEAFF
>TRBV11-2|TRBJ2-5
CASSLMTSGQETQYF
>TRBV5-1|TRBJ2-3
CASSLQDRSTDTQYF
>TRBV6-5|TRBJ2-1
CASSYSNQNHNEQFF
>TRBV7-9|TRBJ2-7
CASSLVASPYKQYF
>TRBV12-3/TRBV12-4|TRBJ1-1
CASTFSLGTEAFF
>TRBV12-3/TRBV12-4|TRBJ2-7
CASTGGYEQYF
>TRBV5-1|TRBJ1-4
CASSPSGATNEKLFF
>TRBV5-1|TRBJ2-2
CASGGQGELTTGELFF
>TRBV7-2|TRBJ2-3
CASSPRQDRDTQYF
>TRBV20-1|TRBJ2-7
CSASSGSPYEQYF
>TRBV6-5|TRBJ1-1
CASSPSRVTEAFF
>TRBV7-9|TRBJ2-7
CASSARVSYEQYF
>TRBV12-3/TRBV12-4|TRBJ1-1
CASSRGPTEAFF
>TRBV27|TRBJ2-2
CASSGLEDTGELFF
>TRBV10-3|TRBJ1-5
CAISDGYSNQPQHF
>TRBV12-3/TRBV12-4|TRBJ1-1
CASRGPLEAFF
>TRBV6-1|TRBJ2-7
CASISSGQSYEQYF
>TRBV12-3/TRBV12-4|TRBJ2-3
CASSLAWTGPSF
>TRBV5-6|TRBJ1-4
CASSQDRGNVNEKLFF
>TRBV9|TRBJ2-5
CASSATGTRGIETQYF
>TRBV6-5|TRBJ2-1
CASSYSGVPTYNEQFF
>TRBV7-6|TRBJ2-7
CASSSRLRGLNYEQYF
>TRBV20-1|TRBJ2-3
CSADPLRTQYF
>TRBV10-3|TRBJ2-5
CATKIQGNQETQYF